This T cell receptor beta chain was observed in a study of cytomegalovirus exposure and HLA in healthy donors. This clone was counted many times. Primers for the PCR totalled 60 Vbeta and 13 Jbeta. Profiled with immunoSEQ multiplex PCR; TCRdb holds only in-frame clones, not every one. The sample lists some 150,000 clones; 76% were seen once. Source material: PBMCs. The clonotype comes from a man aged 55 to 70 in good health and CMV-seronegative.

The CDR3 loop reads CASSEREIGEQYF. DNA of the CDR3: TGTGCCAGCAGTGAACGGGAGATCGGGGAGCAGTACTTC. V usage is TRBV6-1 and J usage is TRBJ2-7; TRBD2 is a possible D gene (6 bases). V was cut by 2 bases and J by 7 bases, with 12 bases left in between. The CDR3 covers 13 residues. Looked up from germline, CDR1 is MNHNS and CDR2 is SASEGT.